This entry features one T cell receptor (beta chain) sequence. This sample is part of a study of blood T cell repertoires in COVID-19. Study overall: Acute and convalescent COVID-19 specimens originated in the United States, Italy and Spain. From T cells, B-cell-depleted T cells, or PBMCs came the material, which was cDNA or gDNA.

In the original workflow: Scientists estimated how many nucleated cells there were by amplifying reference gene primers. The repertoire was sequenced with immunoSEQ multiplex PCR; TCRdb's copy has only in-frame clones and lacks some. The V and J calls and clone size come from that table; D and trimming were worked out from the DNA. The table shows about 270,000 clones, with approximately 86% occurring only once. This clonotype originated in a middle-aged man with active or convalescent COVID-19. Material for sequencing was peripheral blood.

This CDR3 reads CASSETGYNEQFF. CDR3 DNA: TGTGCCAGTAGTGAGACAGGGTACAATGAGCAGTTCTTC. This chain links TRBV19 with TRBJ2-1; 7 bases match TRBD1. Trimming cost V 5 bases and J 4 bases; bases outside gene matches: 2. Germline V gives CDR1 LNHDA, CDR2 SQIVND (reference sequence). The CDR3 is 13 residues long.